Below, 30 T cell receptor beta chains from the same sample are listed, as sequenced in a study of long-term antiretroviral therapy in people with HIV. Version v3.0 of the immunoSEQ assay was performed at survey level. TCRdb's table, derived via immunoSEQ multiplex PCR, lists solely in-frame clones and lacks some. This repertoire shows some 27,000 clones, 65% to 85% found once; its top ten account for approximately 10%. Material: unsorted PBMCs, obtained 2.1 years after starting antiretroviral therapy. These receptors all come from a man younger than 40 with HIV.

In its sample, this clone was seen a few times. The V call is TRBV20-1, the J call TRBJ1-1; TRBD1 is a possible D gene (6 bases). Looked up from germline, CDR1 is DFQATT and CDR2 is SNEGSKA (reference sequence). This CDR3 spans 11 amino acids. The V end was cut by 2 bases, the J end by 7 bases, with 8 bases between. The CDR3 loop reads CSARPRGEAFF. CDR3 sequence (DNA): TGCAGTGCTAGACCCAGGGGTGAAGCTTTCTTT.

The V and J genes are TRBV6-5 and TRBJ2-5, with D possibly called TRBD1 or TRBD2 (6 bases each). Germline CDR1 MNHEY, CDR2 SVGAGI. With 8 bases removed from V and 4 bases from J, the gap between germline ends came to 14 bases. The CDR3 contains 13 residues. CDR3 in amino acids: CASRGGSRETQYF. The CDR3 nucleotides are TGTGCCAGCCGAGGGGGGAGCAGAGAGACCCAGTACTTC.

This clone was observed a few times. The CDR3 loop is CASRVGQGIYEQYF. The CDR3 DNA reads TGTGCCAGCAGGGTGGGACAGGGAATCTACGAGCAGTACTTC. V and J are TRBV6-5 and TRBJ2-7; 9 bases are shared with TRBD1. With V trimmed by 6 bases and J by 3 bases, 6 bases remained unmatched. Germline V CDR1 and CDR2: MNHEY, SVGAGI. The CDR3 consists of 14 residues.

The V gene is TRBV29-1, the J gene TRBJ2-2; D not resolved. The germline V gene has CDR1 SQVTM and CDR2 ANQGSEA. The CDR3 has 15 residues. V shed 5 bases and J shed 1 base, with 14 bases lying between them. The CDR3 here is CSVLLGRWNTGELFF. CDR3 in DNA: TGCAGCGTTCTCTTGGGCAGGTGGAACACCGGGGAGCTGTTTTTT.

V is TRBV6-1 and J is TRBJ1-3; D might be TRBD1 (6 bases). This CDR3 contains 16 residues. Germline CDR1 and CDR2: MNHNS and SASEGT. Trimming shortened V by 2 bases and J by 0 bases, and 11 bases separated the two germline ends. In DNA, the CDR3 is TGTGCCAGCAGTGAATATGAGGGACACTCTGGAAACACCATATATTTT. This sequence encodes CASSEYEGHSGNTIYF.

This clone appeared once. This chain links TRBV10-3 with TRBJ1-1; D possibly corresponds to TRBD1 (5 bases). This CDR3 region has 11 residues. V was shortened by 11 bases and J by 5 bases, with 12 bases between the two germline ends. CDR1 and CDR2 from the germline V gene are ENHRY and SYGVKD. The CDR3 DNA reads TGTGCCGTAAGGGGTGGTACTGAAGCTTTCTTT. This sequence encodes CAVRGGTEAFF.

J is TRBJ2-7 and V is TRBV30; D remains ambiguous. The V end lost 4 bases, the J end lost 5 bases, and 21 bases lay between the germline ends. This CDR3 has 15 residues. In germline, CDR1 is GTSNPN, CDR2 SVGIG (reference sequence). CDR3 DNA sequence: TGTGCCTGGACGCCCCCGGTGATTGGTGCCCACGAGCAGTACTTC. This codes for CAWTPPVIGAHEQYF.

The CDR3 DNA follows: TGTGCCAGCAGCCCCATCGGAGGGGGACGCTATGGCTACACCTTC. Protein: CASSPIGGGRYGYTF. The chain carries TRBV6-5 and TRBJ1-2; D may be TRBD1 (6 bases). Germline-derived CDR1 and CDR2 are MNHEY and SVGAGI. CDR3 size: 15 residues. Trimming took off 6 bases at V and 4 bases at J, with 18 bases between the two ends.

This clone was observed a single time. The CDR3 DNA is TGTGCCAGCAGTACCGGATACCGAGAAAAACTGTTTTTT. Encoded protein: CASSTGYREKLFF. The chain combines TRBV6-1 with TRBJ1-4; D gene unclear. The germline V gene encodes CDR1 MNHNS and CDR2 SASEGT. V was trimmed by 5 bases and J by 8 bases, leaving 12 bases between them. The CDR3 has 13 residues.

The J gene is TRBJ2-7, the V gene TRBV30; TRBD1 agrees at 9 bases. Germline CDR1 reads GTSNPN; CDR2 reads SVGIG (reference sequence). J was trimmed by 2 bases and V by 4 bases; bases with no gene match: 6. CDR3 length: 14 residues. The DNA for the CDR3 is TGTGCCTGGATTTGGGGGACAGGGCCCTACGAGCAGTACTTC. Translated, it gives CAWIWGTGPYEQYF.

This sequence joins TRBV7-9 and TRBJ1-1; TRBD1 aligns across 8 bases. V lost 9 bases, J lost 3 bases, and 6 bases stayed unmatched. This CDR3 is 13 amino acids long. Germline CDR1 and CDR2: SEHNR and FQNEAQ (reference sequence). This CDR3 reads CASFGQGHTEAFF. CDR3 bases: TGTGCCAGTTTCGGACAGGGTCACACTGAAGCTTTCTTT.

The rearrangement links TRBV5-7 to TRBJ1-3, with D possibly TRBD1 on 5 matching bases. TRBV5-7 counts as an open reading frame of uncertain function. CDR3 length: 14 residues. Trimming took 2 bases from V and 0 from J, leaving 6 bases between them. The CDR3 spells CASSLGHSGNTIYF. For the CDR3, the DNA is TGTGCCAGCAGCTTAGGACACTCTGGAAACACCATATATTTT.

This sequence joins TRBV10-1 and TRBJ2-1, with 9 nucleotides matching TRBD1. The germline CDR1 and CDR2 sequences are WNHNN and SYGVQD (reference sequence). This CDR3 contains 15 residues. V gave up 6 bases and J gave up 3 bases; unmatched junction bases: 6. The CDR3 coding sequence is TGCGCCAGCAGCCTCGGGACAGGGCTCTACAATGAGCAGTTCTTC. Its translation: CASSLGTGLYNEQFF.

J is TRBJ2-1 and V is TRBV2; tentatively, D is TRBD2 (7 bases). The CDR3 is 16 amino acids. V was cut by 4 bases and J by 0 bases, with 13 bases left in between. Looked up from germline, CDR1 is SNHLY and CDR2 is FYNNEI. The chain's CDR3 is CASSASGGVSYNEQFF. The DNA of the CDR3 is TGTGCCAGCAGTGCTTCGGGGGGCGTCTCCTACAATGAGCAGTTCTTC.

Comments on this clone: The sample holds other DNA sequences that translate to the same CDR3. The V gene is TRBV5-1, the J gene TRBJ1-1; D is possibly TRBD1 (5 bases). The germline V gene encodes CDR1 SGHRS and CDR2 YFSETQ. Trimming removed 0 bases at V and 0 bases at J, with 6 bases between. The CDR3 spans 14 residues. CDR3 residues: CASSLGGVNTEAFF. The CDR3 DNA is TGCGCCAGCAGCTTGGGAGGGGTGAACACTGAAGCTTTCTTT.

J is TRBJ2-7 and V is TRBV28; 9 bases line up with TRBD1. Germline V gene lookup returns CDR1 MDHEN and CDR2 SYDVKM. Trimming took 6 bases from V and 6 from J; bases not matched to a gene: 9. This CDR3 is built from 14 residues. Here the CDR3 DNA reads TGTGCCAGCAGACCCGGGACAGGGTGGTTCGAGCAGTACTTC. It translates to CASRPGTGWFEQYF.

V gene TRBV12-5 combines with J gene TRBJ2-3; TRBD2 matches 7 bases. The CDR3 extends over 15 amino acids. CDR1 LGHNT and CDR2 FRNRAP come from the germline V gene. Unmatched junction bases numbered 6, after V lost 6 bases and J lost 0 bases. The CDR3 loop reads CASGESGASTDTQYF. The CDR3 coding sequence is TGTGCTAGTGGCGAGAGCGGGGCTAGCACAGATACGCAGTATTTT.

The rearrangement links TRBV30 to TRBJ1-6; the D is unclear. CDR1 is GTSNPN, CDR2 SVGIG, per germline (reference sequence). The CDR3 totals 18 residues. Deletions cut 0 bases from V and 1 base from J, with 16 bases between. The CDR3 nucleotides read TGTGCCTGGAGTGTACTACTGATCACCGGGTCCTATAATTCACCCCTCCACTTT. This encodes CAWSVLLITGSYNSPLHF.

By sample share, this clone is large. In DNA form, the CDR3 reads TGTGCCACTGACAGTGGGTTAGCTGGCTACACCTTC. It encodes CATDSGLAGYTF. The chain joins TRBV6-6 to TRBJ1-2; D might be TRBD1 (5 bases). With 10 bases removed from V and 7 bases from J, the gap between germline ends came to 16 bases. The germline gives CDR1 MNHNY, CDR2 SVGAGI (reference sequence). This CDR3 has 12 amino acids.

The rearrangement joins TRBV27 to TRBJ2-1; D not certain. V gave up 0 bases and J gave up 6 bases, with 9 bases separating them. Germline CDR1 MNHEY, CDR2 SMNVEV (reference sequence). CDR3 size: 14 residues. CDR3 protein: CASSLSRTFNEQFF. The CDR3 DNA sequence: TGTGCCAGCAGTTTATCTCGCACCTTCAATGAGCAGTTCTTC.

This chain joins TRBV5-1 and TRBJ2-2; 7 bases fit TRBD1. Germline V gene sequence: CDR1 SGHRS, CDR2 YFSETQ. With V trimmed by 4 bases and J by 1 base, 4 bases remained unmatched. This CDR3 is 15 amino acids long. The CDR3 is CASSPDRQNTGELFF. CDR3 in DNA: TGCGCCAGCAGCCCGGACAGGCAGAACACCGGGGAGCTGTTTTTT. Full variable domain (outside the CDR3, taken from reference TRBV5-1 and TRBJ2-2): KAGVTQTPRYLIKTRGQQVTLSCSPISGHRSVSWYQQTPGQGLQFLFEYFSETQRNKGNFPGRFSGRQFSNSRSEMNVSTLELGDSALYLCASSPDRQNTGELFFGEGSRLTVL.

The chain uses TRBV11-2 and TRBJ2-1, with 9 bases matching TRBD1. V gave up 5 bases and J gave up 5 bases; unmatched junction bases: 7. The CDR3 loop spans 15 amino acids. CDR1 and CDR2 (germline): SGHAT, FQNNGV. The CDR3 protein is CASSPDRGENNEQFF. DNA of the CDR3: TGTGCCAGCAGCCCGGACAGGGGAGAGAACAATGAGCAGTTCTTC.

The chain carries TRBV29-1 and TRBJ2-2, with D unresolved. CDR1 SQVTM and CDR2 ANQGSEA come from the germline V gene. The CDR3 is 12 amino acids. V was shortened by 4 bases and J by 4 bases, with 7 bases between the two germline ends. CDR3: CSVVGSTGELFF. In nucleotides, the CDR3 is TGCAGCGTTGTCGGAAGCACCGGGGAGCTGTTTTTT.

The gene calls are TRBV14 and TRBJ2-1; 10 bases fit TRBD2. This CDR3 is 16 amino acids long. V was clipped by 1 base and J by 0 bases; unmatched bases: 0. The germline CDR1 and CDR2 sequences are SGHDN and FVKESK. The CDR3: CASSQASGSSYNEQFF. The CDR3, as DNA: TGTGCCAGCAGCCAAGCTAGCGGGAGCTCCTACAATGAGCAGTTCTTC.

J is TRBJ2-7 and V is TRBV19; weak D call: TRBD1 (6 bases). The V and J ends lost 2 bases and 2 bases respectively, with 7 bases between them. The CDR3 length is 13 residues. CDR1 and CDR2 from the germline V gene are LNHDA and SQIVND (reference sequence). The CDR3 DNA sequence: TGTGCCAGTAGTATAAGGGACACCTACGAGCAGTACTTC. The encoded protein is CASSIRDTYEQYF.

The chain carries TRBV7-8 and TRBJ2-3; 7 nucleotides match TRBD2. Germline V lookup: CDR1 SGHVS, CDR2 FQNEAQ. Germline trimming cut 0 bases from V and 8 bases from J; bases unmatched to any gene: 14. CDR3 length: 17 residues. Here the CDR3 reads CASSLATPGRGRGTQYF. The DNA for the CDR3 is TGTGCCAGCAGCTTAGCTACCCCGGGGAGGGGCCGGGGTACGCAGTATTTT.

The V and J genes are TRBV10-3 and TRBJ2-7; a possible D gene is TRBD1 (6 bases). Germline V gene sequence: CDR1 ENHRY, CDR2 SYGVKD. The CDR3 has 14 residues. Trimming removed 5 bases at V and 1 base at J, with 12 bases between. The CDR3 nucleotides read TGTGCCATCAGTACCGGGACATCGTCCTACGAGCAGTACTTC. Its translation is CAISTGTSSYEQYF.

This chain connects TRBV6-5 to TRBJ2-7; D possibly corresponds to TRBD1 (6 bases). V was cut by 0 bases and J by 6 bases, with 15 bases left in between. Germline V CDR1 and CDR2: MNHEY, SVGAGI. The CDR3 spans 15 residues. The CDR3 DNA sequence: TGTGCCAGCAGTTACTCGGCACTAGTAGGGGGCGAGCAGTACTTC. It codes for CASSYSALVGGEQYF.

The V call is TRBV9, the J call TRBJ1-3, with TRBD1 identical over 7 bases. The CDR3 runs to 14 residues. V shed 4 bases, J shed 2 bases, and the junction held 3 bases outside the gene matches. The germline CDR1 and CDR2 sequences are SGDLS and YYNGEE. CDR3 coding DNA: TGTGCCAGCAGCAGGGACAGCACTGGAAACACCATATATTTT. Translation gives CASSRDSTGNTIYF.

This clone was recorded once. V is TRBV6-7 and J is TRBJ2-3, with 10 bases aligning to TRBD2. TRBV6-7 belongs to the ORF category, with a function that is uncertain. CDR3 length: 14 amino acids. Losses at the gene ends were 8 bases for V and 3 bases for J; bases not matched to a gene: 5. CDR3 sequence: CASGAGGVTDTQYF. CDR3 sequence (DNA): TGTGCCAGCGGAGCGGGAGGGGTTACAGATACGCAGTATTTT.